This is a list of T cell receptor beta chains from one sample in a study of Ad26.COV2.S vaccination and SARS-CoV-2 variants. Clones were read by immunoSEQ multiplex PCR, and TCRdb kept only the in-frame ones, dropping some. The sample includes hundreds of thousands of clones, more than 80% of them seen just once. The sample here was peripheral blood, taken in a trial of Ad26.COV2.S vaccine versus placebo. The receptors were sampled from a person aged 18 to 65 who received the Ad26.COV2.S COVID-19 vaccine or a placebo. The CDR3 runs from the conserved cysteine through the conserved F or W. Fields, in order: J gene, V gene, CDR3 protein.

j_gene: TRBJ2-5; v_gene: TRBV4-3; CDR3aa: CASSLSGVETQYF
j_gene: TRBJ1-1; v_gene: TRBV27; CDR3aa: CAELGRRNTEAFF
j_gene: TRBJ2-7; v_gene: TRBV10-3; CDR3aa: CAIGPAGNSYEQYF
j_gene: TRBJ2-7; v_gene: TRBV7-7; CDR3aa: CASSLEGYTGPRDEQYF
j_gene: TRBJ2-1; v_gene: TRBV13; CDR3aa: CASSSSVWVAYNEQFF
j_gene: TRBJ2-2; v_gene: TRBV12-3/TRBV12-4; CDR3aa: CASSFGDTGELFF
j_gene: TRBJ1-3; v_gene: TRBV5-5; CDR3aa: CASSPGGISGNTIYF
j_gene: TRBJ2-2; v_gene: TRBV5-6; CDR3aa: CASSFGVDTGELFF
j_gene: TRBJ1-2; v_gene: TRBV14; CDR3aa: CASSQDRTMSGYTF
j_gene: TRBJ1-1; v_gene: TRBV3-1/TRBV3-2; CDR3aa: CASSQLPGQGMNTEAFF
j_gene: TRBJ1-1; v_gene: TRBV5-1; CDR3aa: CASSYGQGTEAFF
j_gene: TRBJ2-2; v_gene: TRBV5-4; CDR3aa: CASSLGPGGYTGELFF
j_gene: TRBJ1-1; v_gene: TRBV19; CDR3aa: CASSTDRDPRGTEAFF
j_gene: TRBJ1-2; v_gene: TRBV5-1; CDR3aa: CASSLGDSNYGYTF
j_gene: TRBJ1-6; v_gene: TRBV4-3; CDR3aa: CASSQQQGSYNSPLHF
j_gene: TRBJ2-5; v_gene: TRBV7-2; CDR3aa: CASSLQGGQETQYF
j_gene: TRBJ2-2; v_gene: TRBV29-1; CDR3aa: CSVEENQGPFGTGELFF
j_gene: TRBJ1-2; v_gene: TRBV6-5; CDR3aa: CASSTSRALNYGYTF
j_gene: TRBJ2-7; v_gene: TRBV13; CDR3aa: CASSLAGAVPYEQYF
j_gene: TRBJ2-1; v_gene: TRBV7-2; CDR3aa: CASSLAGQRLYNEQFF
j_gene: TRBJ2-1; v_gene: TRBV6-2/TRBV6-3; CDR3aa: CASSREKDRGKFF
j_gene: TRBJ1-1; v_gene: TRBV25-1; CDR3aa: CASSELGSTNTEAFF
j_gene: TRBJ2-7; v_gene: TRBV15; CDR3aa: CATSPHPSPSGGAEQYF
j_gene: TRBJ2-1; v_gene: TRBV4-3; CDR3aa: CASSQEPLEAAYNEQFF
j_gene: TRBJ2-2; v_gene: TRBV7-9; CDR3aa: CASSLGFTSRTGELFF
j_gene: TRBJ1-2; v_gene: TRBV6-5; CDR3aa: CASSPTGVYGYTF
j_gene: TRBJ2-2; v_gene: TRBV7-8; CDR3aa: CASRPLGGEGTGELFF
j_gene: TRBJ2-7; v_gene: TRBV20-1; CDR3aa: CSATWDGEYF
j_gene: TRBJ2-7; v_gene: TRBV4-2; CDR3aa: CASSQAGTRLNEQYF
j_gene: TRBJ1-6; v_gene: TRBV30; CDR3aa: CAWSVHTNSPLHF
j_gene: TRBJ1-5; v_gene: TRBV5-1; CDR3aa: CASSLDGNQPQHF
j_gene: TRBJ1-5; v_gene: TRBV19; CDR3aa: CASDGQEDQPQHF
j_gene: TRBJ2-1; v_gene: TRBV7-9; CDR3aa: CASSLGTAGPYNEQFF
j_gene: TRBJ2-7; v_gene: TRBV7-8; CDR3aa: CASSARLALARLYEQYF
j_gene: TRBJ1-2; v_gene: TRBV30; CDR3aa: CAWSVGGSGFGYTF